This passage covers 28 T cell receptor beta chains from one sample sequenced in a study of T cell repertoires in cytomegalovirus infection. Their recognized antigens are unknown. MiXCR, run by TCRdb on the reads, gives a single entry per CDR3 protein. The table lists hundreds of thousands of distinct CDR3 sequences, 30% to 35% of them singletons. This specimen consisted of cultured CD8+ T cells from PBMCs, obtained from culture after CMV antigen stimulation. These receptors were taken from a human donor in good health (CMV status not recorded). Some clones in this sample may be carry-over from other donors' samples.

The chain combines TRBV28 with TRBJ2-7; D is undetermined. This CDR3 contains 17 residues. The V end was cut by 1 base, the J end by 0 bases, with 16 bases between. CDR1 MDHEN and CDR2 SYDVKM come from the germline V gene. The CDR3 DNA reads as TGTGCCAGCAGTTTATCCACAACGAGCCGTCCCTCCTACGAGCAGTACTTC. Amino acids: CASSLSTTSRPSYEQYF.

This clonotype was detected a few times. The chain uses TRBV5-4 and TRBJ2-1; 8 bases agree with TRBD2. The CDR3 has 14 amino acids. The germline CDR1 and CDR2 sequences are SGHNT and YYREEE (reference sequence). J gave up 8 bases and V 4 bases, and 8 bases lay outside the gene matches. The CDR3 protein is CASSQWTSNDEQFF. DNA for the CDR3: TGTGCCAGCAGCCAGTGGACTAGCAACGATGAGCAGTTCTTC.

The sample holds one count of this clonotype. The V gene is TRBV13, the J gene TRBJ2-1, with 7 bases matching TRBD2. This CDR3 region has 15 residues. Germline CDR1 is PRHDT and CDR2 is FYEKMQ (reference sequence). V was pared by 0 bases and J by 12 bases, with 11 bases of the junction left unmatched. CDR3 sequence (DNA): TGTGCCAGCAGCTTAGGGACTAGCAGAGCGCAATGGCAGTTCTTC. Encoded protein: CASSLGTSRAQWQFF.

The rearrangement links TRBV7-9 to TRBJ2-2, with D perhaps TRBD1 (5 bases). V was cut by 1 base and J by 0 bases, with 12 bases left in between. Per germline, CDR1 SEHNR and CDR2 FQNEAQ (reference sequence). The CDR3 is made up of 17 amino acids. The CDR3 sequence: CASSLVSGPTNTGELFF. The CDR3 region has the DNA TGTGCCAGCAGCTTAGTTTCAGGGCCGACGAACACCGGGGAGCTGTTTTTT.

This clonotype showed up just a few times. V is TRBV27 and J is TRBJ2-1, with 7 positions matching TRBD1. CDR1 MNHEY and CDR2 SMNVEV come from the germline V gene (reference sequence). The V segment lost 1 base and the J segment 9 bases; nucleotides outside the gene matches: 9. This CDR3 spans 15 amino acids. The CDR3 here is CASSLWAQGQGEQFF. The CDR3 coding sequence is TGTGCCAGCAGTTTATGGGCACAGGGGCAGGGTGAGCAGTTCTTC.

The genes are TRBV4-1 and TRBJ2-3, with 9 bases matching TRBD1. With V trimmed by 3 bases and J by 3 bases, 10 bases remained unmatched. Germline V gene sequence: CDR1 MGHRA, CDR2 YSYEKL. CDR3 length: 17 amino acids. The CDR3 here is CASSQLVGQGRTDTQYF. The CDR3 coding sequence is TGCGCCAGCAGCCAGCTGGTGGGACAGGGAAGAACAGATACGCAGTATTTT.

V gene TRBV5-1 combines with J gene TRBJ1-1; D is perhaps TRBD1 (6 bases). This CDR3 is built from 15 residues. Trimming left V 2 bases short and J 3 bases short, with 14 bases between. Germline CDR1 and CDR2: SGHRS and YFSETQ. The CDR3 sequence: CASSFARGGDTEAFF. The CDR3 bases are TGCGCCAGCAGCTTCGCCAGGGGTGGCGACACTGAAGCTTTCTTT.

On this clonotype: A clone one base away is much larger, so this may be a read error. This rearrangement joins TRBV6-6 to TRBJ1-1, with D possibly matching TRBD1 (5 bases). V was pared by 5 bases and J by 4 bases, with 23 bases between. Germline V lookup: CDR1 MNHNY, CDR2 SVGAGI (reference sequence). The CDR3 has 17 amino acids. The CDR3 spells CASSVFGGKGLSTEAFF. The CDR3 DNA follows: TGTGCCAGCAGTGTCTTTGGGGGGAAGGGGTTGAGCACTGAAGCTTTCTTT.

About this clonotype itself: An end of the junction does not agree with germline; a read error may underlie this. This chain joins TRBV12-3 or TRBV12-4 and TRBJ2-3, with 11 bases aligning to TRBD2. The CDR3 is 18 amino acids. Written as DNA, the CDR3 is TGTGCCGGCAGTTTAGTGTGGGTAGCGGGGGGGATCACAGATACGCAGTATTTT. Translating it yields CAGSLVWVAGGITDTQYF.

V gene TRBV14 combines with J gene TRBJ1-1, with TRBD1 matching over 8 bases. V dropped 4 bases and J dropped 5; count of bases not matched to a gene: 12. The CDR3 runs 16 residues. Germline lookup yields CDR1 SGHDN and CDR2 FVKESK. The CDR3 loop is CASSPYRGIRATEAFF. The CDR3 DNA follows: TGTGCCAGCAGCCCCTACAGGGGGATACGTGCAACTGAAGCTTTCTTT.

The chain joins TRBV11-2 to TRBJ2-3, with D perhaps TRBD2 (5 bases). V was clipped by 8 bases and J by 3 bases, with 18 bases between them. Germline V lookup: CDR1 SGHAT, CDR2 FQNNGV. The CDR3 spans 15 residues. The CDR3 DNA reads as TGTGCCAGCGGGAGAGGACTGGGCGGGACAGATACGCAGTATTTT. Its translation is CASGRGLGGTDTQYF.

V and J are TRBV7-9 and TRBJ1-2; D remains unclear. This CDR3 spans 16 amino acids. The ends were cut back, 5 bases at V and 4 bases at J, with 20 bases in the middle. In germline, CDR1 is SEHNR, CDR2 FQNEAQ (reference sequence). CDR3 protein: CASSQAGGGVGYGYTF. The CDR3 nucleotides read TGTGCCAGCAGCCAGGCAGGCGGTGGCGTTGGCTATGGCTACACCTTC.

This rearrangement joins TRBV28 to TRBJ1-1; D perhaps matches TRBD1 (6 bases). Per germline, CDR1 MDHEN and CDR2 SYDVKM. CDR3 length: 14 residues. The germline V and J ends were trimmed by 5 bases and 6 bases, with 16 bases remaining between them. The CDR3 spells CASSPTGPVPEAFF. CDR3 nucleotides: TGTGCCAGCAGTCCGACAGGCCCCGTGCCTGAAGCTTTCTTT. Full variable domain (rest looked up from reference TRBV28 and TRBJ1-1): DVKVTQSSRYLVKRTGEKVFLECVQDMDHENMFWYRQDPGLGLRLIYFSYDVKMKEKGDIPEGYSVSREKKERFSLILESASTNQTSMYLCASSPTGPVPEAFFGQGTRLTVV.

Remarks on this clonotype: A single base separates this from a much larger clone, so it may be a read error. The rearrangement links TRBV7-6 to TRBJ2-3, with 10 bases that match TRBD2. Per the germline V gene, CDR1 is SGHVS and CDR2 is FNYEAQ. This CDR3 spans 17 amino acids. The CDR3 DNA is TGTACCAGCAGGGGATCTAGCGGGGGCCCACGAGGGGATACGCAGTATTTT. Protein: CTSRGSSGGPRGDTQYF.

CDR3 sequence reads: CASSLARYYGYTF. The CDR3 DNA reads as TGTGCCAGCAGCTTAGCCAGGTACTATGGCTACACCTTC. V usage is TRBV13 and J usage is TRBJ1-2; no clear D gene. This CDR3 comprises 13 residues. Trimming left V 1 base short and J 3 bases short, with 6 bases between. In germline, CDR1 is PRHDT, CDR2 FYEKMQ (reference sequence).

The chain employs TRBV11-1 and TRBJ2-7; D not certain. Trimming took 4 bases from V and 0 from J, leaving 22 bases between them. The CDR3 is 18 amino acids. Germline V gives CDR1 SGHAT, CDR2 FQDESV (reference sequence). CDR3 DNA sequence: TGTGCCAGCAGCTCCCCCTCTTTAGGGAACCCCAGCTCCTACGAGCAGTACGTC. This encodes CASSSPSLGNPSSYEQYV.

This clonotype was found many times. The CDR3 DNA reads as TGTGCCAGCAGCTCATCCGGGAGGCGGGGAAACAATGAGCAGTTCTTC. Translated, it gives CASSSSGRRGNNEQFF. V is TRBV7-2 and J is TRBJ2-1; 7 positions match TRBD2. CDR1 and CDR2 (germline): SGHTA, FQGNSA. The length of the CDR3 is 16 residues. V shed 4 bases and J 5 bases; nucleotides not matched to a gene: 11.

CDR3: CASSLPGLGAFF. The CDR3 DNA reads TGTGCCAGCAGCCTCCCGGGCCTGGGAGCTTTCTTT. This chain uses TRBV13 with TRBJ1-1, with unresolved D. Germline CDR1 reads PRHDT; CDR2 reads FYEKMQ (reference sequence). The CDR3 consists of 12 residues. Trimming cost V 5 bases and J 10 bases, with 14 bases left between them.

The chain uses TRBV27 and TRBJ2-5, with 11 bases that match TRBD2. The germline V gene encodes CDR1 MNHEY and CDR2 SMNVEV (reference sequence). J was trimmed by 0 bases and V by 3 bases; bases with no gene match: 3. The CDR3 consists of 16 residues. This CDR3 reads CASSLIAGGYQETQYF. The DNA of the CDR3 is TGTGCCAGCAGTTTGATAGCGGGGGGGTACCAAGAGACCCAGTACTTC.

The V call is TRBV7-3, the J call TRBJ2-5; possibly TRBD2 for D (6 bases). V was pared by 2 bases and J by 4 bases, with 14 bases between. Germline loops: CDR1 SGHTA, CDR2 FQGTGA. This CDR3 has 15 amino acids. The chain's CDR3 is CASSLDGAEGETQYF. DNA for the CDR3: TGTGCCAGCAGCTTAGACGGGGCGGAGGGAGAGACCCAGTACTTC.

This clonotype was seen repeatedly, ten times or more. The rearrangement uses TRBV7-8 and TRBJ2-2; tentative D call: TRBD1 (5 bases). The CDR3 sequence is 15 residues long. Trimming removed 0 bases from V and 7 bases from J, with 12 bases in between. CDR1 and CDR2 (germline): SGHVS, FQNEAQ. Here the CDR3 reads CASSLAGRAVGELFF. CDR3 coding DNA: TGTGCCAGCAGCTTAGCGGGCAGGGCCGTCGGGGAGCTGTTTTTT.

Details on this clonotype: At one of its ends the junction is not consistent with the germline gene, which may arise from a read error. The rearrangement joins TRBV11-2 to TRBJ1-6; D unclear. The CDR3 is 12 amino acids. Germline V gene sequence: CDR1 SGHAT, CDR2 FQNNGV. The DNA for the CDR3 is TGTGCCGGCAGCGTCCACGGACGTCAGCTCCACTTT. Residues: CAGSVHGRQLHF.

As DNA, the CDR3 is TGTGCCAGCCTATCGGGAAGAAAACTGTTTTTT. Protein sequence: CASLSGRKLFF. The chain uses TRBV12-3 or TRBV12-4 and TRBJ1-4, with D hard to call. Trimming pared 8 bases from V and 10 bases from J, leaving 11 bases between. The CDR3 is 11 amino acids.

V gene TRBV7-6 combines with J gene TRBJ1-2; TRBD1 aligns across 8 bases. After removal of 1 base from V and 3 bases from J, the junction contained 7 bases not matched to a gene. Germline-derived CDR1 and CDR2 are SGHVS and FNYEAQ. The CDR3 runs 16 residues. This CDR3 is CASSLEDRGADYGYTF. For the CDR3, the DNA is TGTGCCAGCAGCTTAGAAGACAGGGGAGCGGACTATGGCTACACCTTC.

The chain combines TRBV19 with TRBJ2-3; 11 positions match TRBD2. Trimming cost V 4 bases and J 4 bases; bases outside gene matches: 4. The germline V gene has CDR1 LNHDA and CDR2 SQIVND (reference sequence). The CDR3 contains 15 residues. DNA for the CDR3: TGTGCCAGTAGTACTACTAGCGGGGGCGCAGATACGCAGTATTTT. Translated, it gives CASSTTSGGADTQYF.

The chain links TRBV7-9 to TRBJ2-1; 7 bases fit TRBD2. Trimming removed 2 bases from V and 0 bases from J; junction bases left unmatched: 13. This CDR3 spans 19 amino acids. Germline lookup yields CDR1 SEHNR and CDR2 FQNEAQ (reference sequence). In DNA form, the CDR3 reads TGTGCCAGCAGCTTACCGGGAGGCCCCCGAGACAGCTCCTACAATGAGCAGTTCTTC. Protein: CASSLPGGPRDSSYNEQFF.

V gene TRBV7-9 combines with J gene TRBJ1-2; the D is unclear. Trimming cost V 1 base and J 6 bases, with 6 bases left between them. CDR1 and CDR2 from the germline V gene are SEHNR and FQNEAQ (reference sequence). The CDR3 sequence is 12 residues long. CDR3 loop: CASSLGLHGYTF. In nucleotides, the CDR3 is TGTGCCAGCAGCTTAGGGTTACATGGCTACACCTTC.

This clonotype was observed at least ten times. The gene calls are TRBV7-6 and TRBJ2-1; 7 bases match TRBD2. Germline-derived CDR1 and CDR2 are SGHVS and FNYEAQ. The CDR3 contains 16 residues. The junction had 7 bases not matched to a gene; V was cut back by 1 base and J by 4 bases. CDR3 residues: CASSLDSGGAYNEQFF. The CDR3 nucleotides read TGTGCCAGCAGCTTAGATTCGGGAGGAGCATACAATGAGCAGTTCTTC.